This entry lists 13 T cell receptor beta chains sequenced from one sample in a study of response to subunit inactivated influenza vaccine. TCRdb itself ran the RT-PCR reads through MiXCR, one entry per CDR3 protein. The sample lists approximately 530,000 distinct CDR3 sequences; roughly 7.6% were seen once. Material: PBMCs from blood, obtained 23 months after vaccination. Every receptor here comes from a man aged 50 to 69 who received an inactivated influenza vaccine.

This clonotype was picked up a small number of times. J is TRBJ2-7 and V is TRBV7-9; TRBD2 aligns across 8 bases. V was clipped by 5 bases and J by 3 bases; unmatched bases: 12. The CDR3 runs to 16 residues. Germline loops: CDR1 SEHNR, CDR2 FQNEAQ (reference sequence). The CDR3 DNA reads TGTGCCAGCAGCCCCGGGGGGGGGACATCCCACTACGAGCAGTACTTC. This codes for CASSPGGGTSHYEQYF.

V usage is TRBV14 and J usage is TRBJ2-3, with 7 bases lining up with TRBD2. The germline V gene encodes CDR1 SGHDN and CDR2 FVKESK. The CDR3 is 17 amino acids. Trimming removed 0 bases from V and 2 bases from J; junction bases left unmatched: 8. CDR3 sequence: CASSQDRRLAVTDTQYF. For the CDR3, the DNA is TGTGCCAGCAGCCAAGATCGCCGGCTAGCGGTCACAGATACGCAGTATTTT.

This clonotype turned up a few times. The chain has TRBV19 and TRBJ1-4; 7 bases map to TRBD1. From germline, CDR1 is LNHDA and CDR2 SQIVND (reference sequence). The V and J ends lost 9 bases and 8 bases, in that order; junction bases with no gene match: 12. The CDR3 length is 14 residues. In DNA form, the CDR3 reads TGTGCCAGCTCAGGGACAGCATTTGAGGAAAAACTGTTTTTT. Its translation: CASSGTAFEEKLFF.

V and J are TRBV12-3 or TRBV12-4 and TRBJ2-1, with D tentatively TRBD2 (6 bases). Trimming cost V 5 bases and J 5 bases, with 16 bases left between them. CDR3 size: 15 residues. DNA of the CDR3: TGTGCCAGCAGTAAGGGACCGTGGGGGGACAATGAGCAGTTCTTC. Translating it yields CASSKGPWGDNEQFF.

The chain carries TRBV29-1 and TRBJ2-7; 15 bases match TRBD2. V dropped 7 bases and J dropped 3; count of bases not matched to a gene: 4. Germline V gene data show CDR1 as SQVTM and CDR2 as ANQGSEA. The CDR3 is made up of 14 amino acids. Here the CDR3 reads CSAGLAGGVYEQYF. In nucleotides, the CDR3 is TGCAGCGCCGGACTAGCGGGGGGGGTCTACGAGCAGTACTTC.

In this sample, this clonotype turned up a few times. This rearrangement joins TRBV5-4 to TRBJ2-2, with no clear D. Trimming took off 4 bases at V and 7 bases at J, with 11 bases between the two ends. This CDR3 comprises 13 residues. From germline, CDR1 is SGHNT and CDR2 YYREEE (reference sequence). The CDR3 sequence is CASSLDFVGELFF. The CDR3 nucleotides read TGTGCCAGCAGCCTCGATTTCGTCGGGGAGCTGTTTTTT.

This clonotype has only a few counts. The CDR3 DNA is TGTGCCAGCAGTTTTCTGGACAGGGAAGGCGGCTACACCTTC. Translated, it gives CASSFLDREGGYTF. The genes are TRBV28 and TRBJ1-2; 8 bases are shared with TRBD1. CDR3 length equals 14 residues. J lost 8 bases, V lost 3 bases, and 8 bases had no gene match. Germline CDR1 reads MDHEN; CDR2 reads SYDVKM.

This clonotype was picked up a small number of times. The V call is TRBV10-3, the J call TRBJ2-3, with 8 bases matching TRBD1. This CDR3 contains 17 residues. Trimming took 4 bases from V and 3 from J; bases not matched to a gene: 12. From germline, CDR1 is ENHRY and CDR2 SYGVKD. CDR3 sequence: CAISGRGLSLPTDTQYF. The CDR3 DNA reads TGTGCCATCAGTGGCAGGGGGCTTTCTTTGCCTACAGATACGCAGTATTTT.

The J gene is TRBJ2-7, the V gene TRBV4-1; the D gene is possibly TRBD2 (6 bases). V shed 3 bases and J shed 4 bases, with 13 bases lying between them. Per the germline V gene, CDR1 is MGHRA and CDR2 is YSYEKL. This CDR3 contains 14 residues. The CDR3 DNA is TGCGCCAGCAGCCATCCGGGAGCTGGGTACGAGCAGTACTTC. It is translated as CASSHPGAGYEQYF.

The J gene is TRBJ2-5, the V gene TRBV20-1; TRBD1 or TRBD2 may be the D gene (5 bases each). The V end was cut by 3 bases, the J end by 3 bases, with 20 bases between. The V gene's germline CDR1 is DFQATT and CDR2 SNEGSKA (reference sequence). This CDR3 comprises 16 residues. The CDR3 region has the DNA TGCAGTGCTAGCGGTTTTAGGGGCCAGAGGGAAGAGACCCAGTACTTC. It is translated as CSASGFRGQREETQYF.

This clonotype was counted only a few times. This chain's CDR3 is CASSSQGVRDTQYF. The CDR3 coding sequence is TGTGCCAGCAGTTCACAAGGGGTGAGAGATACGCAGTATTTT. The V call is TRBV12-3 or TRBV12-4, the J call TRBJ2-3; maybe TRBD1 (5 bases). V dropped 4 bases and J dropped 5 bases, with 13 bases sitting between them. The CDR3 runs 14 residues.

This chain joins TRBV6-2 or TRBV6-3 and TRBJ2-5; 7 nucleotides match TRBD1. V shed 10 bases, J shed 7 bases, and the junction held 6 bases outside the gene matches. The CDR3 has 11 residues. Germline V gene data show CDR1 as MNHEY and CDR2 as SVGEGT. In nucleotides, the CDR3 is TGTGCCACAACAGGGGTGGGGACCCAGTACTTC. This translates into CATTGVGTQYF.

The rearrangement links TRBV15 to TRBJ2-7, with D hard to call. Germline CDR1 is LNHNV and CDR2 is YYDKDF (reference sequence). The CDR3 covers 14 residues. The germline V and J ends were trimmed by 1 base and 2 bases, with 9 bases remaining between them. CDR3 region: CATSRVKGPYEQYF. CDR3 bases: TGTGCCACCAGCAGAGTAAAGGGTCCCTACGAGCAGTACTTC.